This passage covers 31 T cell receptor beta chains from one sample sequenced in a study of identical twins. TCRdb reprocessed the 5' RACE reads with MiXCR, giving one entry per CDR3 protein. The sample includes 350,000 to 400,000 distinct CDR3 sequences, approximately 8.7% of them seen just once. Sample: naive T cells sorted from blood. The receptors stem from a woman aged 45-65 years in good health.

This clonotype was recorded a few times. V and J are TRBV10-3 and TRBJ2-1, with 10 bases identical to TRBD2. The CDR3 loop spans 18 amino acids. The J segment lost 5 bases and the V segment lost 5 bases, leaving 15 bases of the junction unmatched. CDR1 ENHRY and CDR2 SYGVKD come from the germline V gene. CDR3 region: CAISKFHPGTSANNEQFF. CDR3 coding DNA: TGTGCCATCAGTAAGTTCCACCCCGGGACTAGCGCAAACAATGAGCAGTTCTTC.

This clonotype was picked up many times. The rearrangement joins TRBV29-1 to TRBJ2-1, with 7 bases aligning to TRBD1. The germline gives CDR1 SQVTM, CDR2 ANQGSEA. The CDR3 runs 14 residues. The junction had 12 bases not matched to a gene; V was cut back by 7 bases and J by 6 bases. The CDR3 nucleotides are TGCAGCGCGGCACCGGGACCAGGGGGCAATGAGCAGTTCTTC. Protein: CSAAPGPGGNEQFF.

Only a few counts were recorded for this clonotype. The CDR3 region is CATSEHGADTQYF. CDR3 nucleotide sequence: TGTGCCACCAGTGAACACGGGGCGGATACGCAGTATTTT. The chain couples TRBV24-1 to TRBJ2-3; D could derive from TRBD1 or TRBD2 (5 bases each). V was pared by 4 bases and J by 6 bases, with 10 bases between. Germline values: CDR1 KGHDR, CDR2 SFDVKD. This CDR3 spans 13 amino acids.

The V call is TRBV5-5, the J call TRBJ2-7; 8 bases are a match to TRBD1. CDR1 and CDR2 (germline): SGHKS, YYEKEE (reference sequence). Germline trimming cut 0 bases from V and 0 bases from J; bases unmatched to any gene: 14. The CDR3 covers 19 residues. The CDR3 region is CASSLEYGRGLRSSYEQYV. The CDR3, as DNA: TGTGCCAGCAGCTTGGAGTACGGCAGGGGGCTCAGAAGCTCCTACGAGCAGTACGTC.

This clonotype was seen more than once but under ten times. The V call is TRBV20-1, the J call TRBJ1-1, with D maybe TRBD1 (6 bases). V lost 6 bases, J lost 7 bases, and 21 bases lay in between. CDR1 and CDR2 (germline): DFQATT, SNEGSKA (reference sequence). This CDR3 has 14 amino acids. The CDR3 DNA sequence: TGCAGTGCCTACAGGATGGGGGCCGGAGATGAAGCTTTCTTT. Its protein is CSAYRMGAGDEAFF.

Ten or more counts support this clonotype. The rearrangement joins TRBV5-1 to TRBJ2-2, with a possible D match to TRBD2 (6 bases). V shed 6 bases and J shed 7 bases, with 16 bases lying between them. The V gene's germline CDR1 is SGHRS and CDR2 YFSETQ. This CDR3 region has 14 residues. The CDR3 DNA reads TGCGCCAGCACCCCCTCTCCGGGGGTCGGGGAGCTGTTTTTT. Protein product: CASTPSPGVGELFF.

The chain uses TRBV20-1 and TRBJ1-5; weak D call: TRBD1 (6 bases). Per germline, CDR1 DFQATT and CDR2 SNEGSKA (reference sequence). CDR3 length equals 15 residues. Trimming removed 1 base from V and 3 bases from J, with 13 bases in between. Written as DNA, the CDR3 is TGCAGTGCTAGAGTTCCAGGGGCCCTCAATCAGCCCCAGCATTTT. As protein: CSARVPGALNQPQHF.

The chain joins TRBV5-1 to TRBJ2-7, with no clear D. The CDR3 spans 14 residues. Trimming left V 0 bases short and J 6 bases short, with 13 bases between. Per the germline V gene, CDR1 is SGHRS and CDR2 is YFSETQ. The CDR3 loop is CASSLAPAAGEQYV. The CDR3 nucleotides read TGCGCCAGCAGCTTGGCGCCTGCTGCCGGCGAGCAGTACGTC.

Many counts were recorded for this clonotype. The rearrangement joins TRBV27 to TRBJ1-2; TRBD1 might be the D (6 bases). The CDR3 consists of 13 residues. Trimming pared 6 bases from V and 4 bases from J, leaving 12 bases between. Germline-derived CDR1 and CDR2 are MNHEY and SMNVEV (reference sequence). The CDR3 sequence is CASRTDSAYGYTF. Written as DNA, the CDR3 is TGTGCCAGCAGGACGGACAGCGCCTATGGCTACACCTTC.

This clonotype was recorded at least ten times. This chain links TRBV28 with TRBJ2-7; tentatively, D is TRBD2 (6 bases). Germline CDR1 and CDR2: MDHEN and SYDVKM. V was cut by 6 bases and J by 0 bases, with 12 bases left in between. The CDR3 is 14 residues long. As DNA, the CDR3 is TGTGCCAGCAGACCGGGACTCAGCTCCTACGAGCAGTACTTC. It codes for CASRPGLSSYEQYF. The full variable domain, in which reference TRBV28 and TRBJ2-7 provide the parts outside the CDR3, is DVKVTQSSRYLVKRTGEKVFLECVQDMDHENMFWYRQDPGLGLRLIYFSYDVKMKEKGDIPEGYSVSREKKERFSLILESASTNQTSMYLCASRPGLSSYEQYFGPGTRLTVT.

This rearrangement joins TRBV27 to TRBJ2-3; D remains unclear. V lost 6 bases to trimming and J lost 2 bases, with 12 bases between them. Germline V lookup: CDR1 MNHEY, CDR2 SMNVEV (reference sequence). This CDR3 spans 14 amino acids. CDR3 DNA: TGTGCCAGCAGGATGTGGCCCTCCACAGATACGCAGTATTTT. Its translation is CASRMWPSTDTQYF.

This clonotype occurred a few times. This CDR3 reads CASSPLTGLNTEAFF. CDR3 sequence (DNA): TGCGCCAGCAGCCCGCTGACAGGGTTGAACACTGAAGCTTTCTTT. V and J are TRBV5-1 and TRBJ1-1; 7 nucleotides align to TRBD1. The CDR3 contains 15 residues. Germline V gene lookup returns CDR1 SGHRS and CDR2 YFSETQ. Germline trimming cut 4 bases from V and 0 bases from J; bases unmatched to any gene: 6.

In its sample, this clonotype was seen many times. This chain joins TRBV5-1 and TRBJ2-5; maybe TRBD1 (6 bases). The V gene lost 0 bases and the J gene lost 5 bases, with 11 bases spanning the gap. The CDR3 consists of 14 residues. CDR1 is SGHRS and CDR2 is YFSETQ in the germline V gene. CDR3 residues: CASSLGQVGETQYF. DNA for the CDR3: TGCGCCAGCAGCTTGGGACAGGTGGGGGAGACCCAGTACTTC. Together with reference TRBV5-1 and TRBJ2-5, the CDR3 gives the full variable domain: KAGVTQTPRYLIKTRGQQVTLSCSPISGHRSVSWYQQTPGQGLQFLFEYFSETQRNKGNFPGRFSGRQFSNSRSEMNVSTLELGDSALYLCASSLGQVGETQYFGPGTRLLVL.

The chain uses TRBV29-1 and TRBJ2-5; D perhaps matches TRBD2 (6 bases). Germline CDR1 and CDR2: SQVTM and ANQGSEA. V was pared by 7 bases and J by 4 bases, with 13 bases between. CDR3 length: 12 amino acids. This CDR3 is CSAWGESETQYF. CDR3 nucleotide sequence: TGCAGCGCCTGGGGGGAATCAGAGACCCAGTACTTC.

This clonotype came up many times. V and J are TRBV2 and TRBJ1-4; D remains ambiguous. The V and J ends lost 1 base and 16 bases respectively, with 13 bases between them. Per germline, CDR1 SNHLY and CDR2 FYNNEI. The CDR3 is 12 amino acids. The CDR3 nucleotides read TGTGCCAGCAGTGAAGGTGGAGGTCCCGAGTTTTTT. This sequence encodes CASSEGGGPEFF.

The rearrangement uses TRBV19 and TRBJ2-1; maybe TRBD2 (6 bases). This CDR3 spans 16 amino acids. The germline V gene has CDR1 LNHDA and CDR2 SQIVND (reference sequence). The V gene lost 4 bases and the J gene lost 6 bases, with 19 bases spanning the gap. CDR3 bases: TGTGCCAGTAGTAGAACTAGCTTCAGGATTAGCAATGAGCAGTTCTTC. This codes for CASSRTSFRISNEQFF.

This clonotype was observed a few times. The chain employs TRBV20-1 and TRBJ1-4; TRBD1 matches 7 bases. The CDR3 runs to 14 residues. Germline-derived CDR1 and CDR2 are DFQATT and SNEGSKA (reference sequence). V lost 6 bases to trimming and J lost 4 bases; unmatched junction nucleotides: 8. The CDR3: CSAETGFDNEKLFF. The CDR3, as DNA: TGCAGTGCGGAGACAGGGTTTGATAATGAAAAACTGTTTTTT.

Note on this clonotype: Mismatch with germline at one junction end may stem from a read error. The rearrangement joins TRBV5-1 to TRBJ1-2; possible D gene TRBD1, 6 bases. The germline gives CDR1 SGHRS, CDR2 YFSETQ. This CDR3 region has 15 residues. CDR3 region: CASSSAGQSFYGYPF. The CDR3 DNA reads as TGCGCCAGCAGCTCGGCCGGACAGAGCTTCTATGGCTACCCCTTC.

This chain joins TRBV24-1 and TRBJ2-2; D gene unclear. The CDR3 covers 15 residues. V was cut by 3 bases and J by 2 bases, with 9 bases left in between. CDR1 and CDR2 from the germline V gene are KGHDR and SFDVKD. CDR3 nucleotides: TGTGCCACCAGTGATCTCCCATTAAACACCGGGGAGCTGTTTTTT. The encoded protein is CATSDLPLNTGELFF.

The chain combines TRBV30 with TRBJ2-1; 10 bases are shared with TRBD2. This CDR3 is built from 11 residues. Per the germline V gene, CDR1 is GTSNPN and CDR2 is SVGIG (reference sequence). J was trimmed by 15 bases and V by 2 bases; bases with no gene match: 4. The CDR3 DNA follows: TGTGCCTGGAGTAATAGCGGGAGGTTGTTCTTC. Translating it yields CAWSNSGRLFF.

V gene TRBV11-3 combines with J gene TRBJ2-1, with no clear D. The ends were cut back, 3 bases at V and 9 bases at J, with 9 bases in the middle. CDR1 and CDR2 from the germline V gene are SGHNT and YENEEA. This CDR3 contains 12 residues. Written as DNA, the CDR3 is TGTGCCAGCAGCTTTGGCCGGAGTGAGCAGTTCTTC. It translates to CASSFGRSEQFF.

V gene TRBV3-1 combines with J gene TRBJ2-5; D is perhaps TRBD2 (6 bases). The CDR3 sequence is 14 residues long. Germline CDR1 is LGHDT and CDR2 is YNNKEL (reference sequence). V lost 4 bases, J lost 1 base, and 10 bases lay in between. The CDR3 DNA reads TGTGCCAGCAGCCCCGGAGCGGGCCAAGAGACCCAGTACTTC. This gives the protein CASSPGAGQETQYF.

CDR3 amino acids: CASSRTSGGGEQFF. CDR3 DNA: TGCGCCAGCAGTAGGACTAGCGGTGGGGGTGAGCAGTTCTTC. The V call is TRBV10-1, the J call TRBJ2-1; 10 bases agree with TRBD2. J gave up 9 bases and V 5 bases, and 7 bases lay outside the gene matches. This CDR3 contains 14 residues. The germline V gene has CDR1 WNHNN and CDR2 SYGVQD (reference sequence).

This clonotype was observed at least ten times. The gene calls are TRBV29-1 and TRBJ2-7, with 7 bases aligning to TRBD1. The CDR3 is made up of 13 amino acids. Germline lookup yields CDR1 SQVTM and CDR2 ANQGSEA. The junction had 5 bases not matched to a gene; V was cut back by 5 bases and J by 1 base. DNA for the CDR3: TGCAGCGTTTCGACAGGGCAATCCTACGAGCAGTACTTC. This codes for CSVSTGQSYEQYF.

CDR3 loop: CASRPTFLAGVETQYF. Here the CDR3 DNA reads TGTGCCAGCAGACCCACCTTCCTAGCGGGAGTTGAGACCCAGTACTTC. The chain combines TRBV12-3 or TRBV12-4 with TRBJ2-5; TRBD2 matches 10 bases. The CDR3 has 16 amino acids. Germline trimming cut 6 bases from V and 5 bases from J; bases unmatched to any gene: 12.

This chain links TRBV4-1 with TRBJ2-5; 7 bases agree with TRBD2. The CDR3 runs to 15 residues. V dropped 3 bases and J dropped 5; count of bases not matched to a gene: 9. The germline gives CDR1 MGHRA, CDR2 YSYEKL. CDR3 sequence (DNA): TGCGCCAGCAGCCAGTGGGGGAGGGAGGGTGAGACCCAGTACTTC. It encodes CASSQWGREGETQYF.

This clonotype was recorded at least ten times. This sequence joins TRBV20-1 and TRBJ2-7, with a tentative D call TRBD1 (5 bases). V was cut by 1 base and J by 7 bases, with 8 bases left in between. Germline-derived CDR1 and CDR2 are DFQATT and SNEGSKA (reference sequence). The CDR3 extends over 11 amino acids. CDR3 sequence (DNA): TGCAGTGCTAGAGTGACAGCGGAGCAGTACTTC. Its protein is CSARVTAEQYF.

The J gene is TRBJ2-3, the V gene TRBV7-2; D call uncertain. V was trimmed by 7 bases and J by 2 bases, leaving 7 bases between them. CDR1 is SGHTA and CDR2 is FQGNSA in the germline V gene. The CDR3 is made up of 12 amino acids. The CDR3 sequence is CASNPDTDTQYF. Here the CDR3 DNA reads TGTGCCAGCAACCCGGACACAGATACGCAGTATTTT.

The chain joins TRBV7-9 to TRBJ2-3; D remains ambiguous. The CDR3 totals 15 residues. V gave up 2 bases and J gave up 5 bases, with 14 bases separating them. Looked up from germline, CDR1 is SEHNR and CDR2 is FQNEAQ (reference sequence). Here the CDR3 reads CASSLLQRVLDTQYF. CDR3 nucleotide sequence: TGTGCCAGCAGCTTACTTCAGCGAGTATTAGATACGCAGTATTTT.

This chain's CDR3 is CASSSGLTVQSTDTQYF. DNA of the CDR3: TGCGCCAGCAGCTCAGGGCTAACGGTCCAAAGCACAGATACGCAGTATTTT. J is TRBJ2-3 and V is TRBV5-1; perhaps TRBD1 as D (5 bases). The V end lost 3 bases, the J end lost 0 bases, and 17 bases lay between the germline ends. Germline V gene sequence: CDR1 SGHRS, CDR2 YFSETQ. The CDR3 totals 17 residues.

V and J are TRBV24-1 and TRBJ2-1; 8 nucleotides align to TRBD1. The junction had 8 bases not matched to a gene; V was cut back by 9 bases and J by 5 bases. The CDR3 covers 14 residues. In germline, CDR1 is KGHDR, CDR2 SFDVKD. DNA for the CDR3: TGTGCCACCCAACAGGGGGGCGAGGACAATGAGCAGTTCTTC. Protein sequence: CATQQGGEDNEQFF.